These T cell receptor beta chains were read from a single sample in a study of T cell responses to AZD1222 COVID-19 vaccine. Clones were sequenced by immunoSEQ multiplex PCR, and TCRdb holds only the in-frame ones, with some missing. The profile covers around 97,000 clones, with 90% appearing a single time and about 5% taken by the ten largest. The source was peripheral blood, collected on day 0 of AZD1222 vaccination. These receptor sequences come from an adult in good health. Both conserved end residues are part of each CDR3. The order of the fields is clone size, D gene, J gene, V gene, CDR3 DNA, CDR3 protein. The D gene is left open where the match is weak. Clone size is shown for a subset of rows, as once, few, many or a class of expanded clone.

>NA|TRBD1|TRBJ2-2|TRBV6-2/TRBV6-3
TGTGCCAGCAGTTGGCAGGGGGCCGACACCGGGGAGCTGTTTTTT
CASSWQGADTGELFF
>NA|NA|TRBJ1-6|TRBV27
TGTGCCAGCAGCGCGGGCCACAGGGTCTCACCCCTCCACTTT
CASSAGHRVSPLHF
>NA|NA|TRBJ2-3|TRBV13
TGTGCCAGCAGCTTGATTTACCAGGGGGATACGCAGTATTTT
CASSLIYQGDTQYF
>NA|NA|TRBJ1-5|TRBV10-3
TGTGCCATCAGTGAGTCGTTCGATCAGCCCCAGCATTTT
CAISESFDQPQHF
>NA|NA|TRBJ2-1|TRBV5-4
TGTGCCAGCAGCTTGTCTGGGAATGAGCAGTTCTTC
CASSLSGNEQFF
>once|NA|TRBJ2-7|TRBV7-2
TGTGCCAGCAGTCCCGACTACGAGCAGTACTTC
CASSPDYEQYF
>few|NA|TRBJ2-3|TRBV15
TGTGCCACCAGCGGCGGGGGCAGCACAGATACGCAGTATTTT
CATSGGGSTDTQYF
>NA|TRBD1|TRBJ1-3|TRBV30
TGTGCCTGGAGTGGCCAAGGGCAGGGGGTAGGAAACACCATATATTTT
CAWSGQGQGVGNTIYF
>NA|TRBD1|TRBJ2-1|TRBV29-1
TGCAGCGATAAGCCACAGGGGTTCAGTGAGCAGTTCTTC
CSDKPQGFSEQFF
>NA|TRBD1|TRBJ1-2|TRBV3-1/TRBV3-2
TGTGCCAGCAGCCTTTGGGGACAGCTGAATGGCTACACCTTC
CASSLWGQLNGYTF
>NA|TRBD1|TRBJ1-1|TRBV4-3
TGCGCCAGCAGCCAAGATAGGGCAGGGGGTTTGGCGGCTTTCTTT
CASSQDRAGGLAAFF
>NA|NA|TRBJ2-2|TRBV4-2
TGTGCCAGCAGCCCCGACCAATCGAACACCGGGGAGCTGTTTTTT
CASSPDQSNTGELFF
>NA|NA|TRBJ2-1|TRBV2
TGTGCCAGCAGTATCGAATTAGGGTCCTACAATGAGCAGTTCTTC
CASSIELGSYNEQFF
>NA|NA|TRBJ1-3|TRBV9
TGTGCCAGCAGCACCGGGGCGGGTTACTCTGGAAACACCATATATTTT
CASSTGAGYSGNTIYF
>NA|NA|TRBJ2-1|TRBV23-1
TGCGCCAGCAGGGACAATGAGCAGTTCTTC
CASRDNEQFF